This TCR beta chain was observed in a study of CD8+ T cells in alopecia areata. Study at large: Oral tofacitinib (5 to 10 mg twice daily) was administered to treated patients.

Study-level results: Because of a solitary nonresponder, the connection of baseline CD8+ expansion to response stays uncertain. Affected scalp, especially in alopecia totalis/universalis, had a higher clonality than normal scalp did.

Extracted RNA was reverse transcribed, and the resulting cDNA served as sequencing template. Sequenced by immunoSEQ multiplex PCR; TCRdb stores in-frame clones only, minus some. Of 100,000 to 150,000 clones listed, about 59% are singletons. The treatment was: oral pan-JAK inhibitor, 5-10 mg twice daily. Of note for this clone: Its specificity is not known.

This CDR3 spans 18 amino acids. Trimming took 4 bases from V and 5 from J; bases not matched to a gene: 16. The germline gives CDR1 SEHNR, CDR2 FQNEAQ (reference sequence). The starting material was CD4+ T cells sorted from blood, obtained at week 4, from a patient treated with tofacitinib. This clonotype was sampled from a human donor with alopecia areata. The chain links TRBV7-9 to TRBJ1-2, with 10 bases aligning to TRBD1. CDR3 loop: CASSSTTLPGQGTYGYTF. Written as DNA, the CDR3 is TGTGCCAGCAGCTCCACTACCTTACCGGGACAGGGGACTTATGGCTACACCTTC.